The rows below give T cell receptor beta chains drawn from one sample of a study of blood T cell repertoires in COVID-19. Clones were sequenced by immunoSEQ multiplex PCR, and TCRdb holds only the in-frame ones, with some missing. The data hold about 41,000 clones, with 88% observed a single time. Source material: peripheral blood. All receptors come from a human donor in a cohort sampled during active COVID-19. CDR3s include the opening cysteine and the closing phenylalanine or tryptophan. Fields, in order: D gene, V gene, J gene, CDR3 protein, CDR3 DNA. The D gene is left open where the match is weak.

>NA|TRBV6-1|TRBJ2-7
CASSEFSSGGPYEQYF
TGTGCCAGCAGTGAATTCAGTTCAGGGGGGCCATACGAGCAGTACTTC
>TRBD1|TRBV27|TRBJ1-5
CASSSPTGERYSNQPQHF
TGTGCCAGCAGTTCCCCGACAGGGGAGCGGTATAGCAATCAGCCCCAGCATTTT
>NA|TRBV10-1|TRBJ1-2
CASSEDRNYGYTF
TGCGCCAGCAGTGAGGACAGGAACTATGGCTACACCTTC
>NA|TRBV28|TRBJ2-1
CASSLPDYYNEQFF
TGTGCCAGCAGTTTACCGGACTACTACAATGAGCAGTTCTTC
>TRBD2|TRBV27|TRBJ2-3
CASSRPGLGDTQYF
TGTGCCAGCAGTCGACCGGGACTAGGGGATACGCAGTATTTT
>TRBD2|TRBV4-2|TRBJ2-2
CASSPGVGGLAHTGELFF
TGTGCCAGCAGCCCCGGGGTCGGGGGACTAGCTCACACCGGGGAGCTGTTTTTT
>NA|TRBV15|TRBJ2-7
CATSRGGSLSSYEQYF
TGTGCCACCAGCAGAGGAGGGTCCTTGAGCTCCTACGAGCAGTACTTC
>TRBD1|TRBV24-1|TRBJ2-5
CALEGTGVEETQYF
TGTGCCCTCGAAGGGACAGGGGTCGAAGAGACCCAGTACTTC
>TRBD2|TRBV7-9|TRBJ2-3
CASSLAPSGTTDTQYF
TGTGCCAGCAGCTTAGCGCCTAGCGGGACGACAGATACGCAGTATTTT
>TRBD1|TRBV7-3|TRBJ1-2
CASSSTGTGGYGYTF
TGTGCCAGCAGCTCTACCGGGACAGGGGGCTATGGCTACACCTTC
>NA|TRBV5-6|TRBJ1-6
CASSLVSALNNSPLHF
TGTGCCAGCAGCTTGGTTTCAGCGCTAAATAATTCACCCCTCCACTTT